The sequence of this T cell receptor beta chain was determined in a study of blood T cell repertoires in COVID-19. Sequencing used immunoSEQ multiplex PCR; TCRdb keeps in-frame clones, though not all of them. The table records around 260,000 clones, approximately 87% of them present only once. CDR1 and CDR2 from the germline V gene are SQVTM and ANQGSEA. The ends were cut back, 3 bases at V and 6 bases at J, with 22 bases in the middle. The CDR3 covers 16 residues. Sequenced material: peripheral blood. This clonotype was sampled from a man in his sixties who had recovered from COVID-19. This chain connects TRBV29-1 to TRBJ2-3; perhaps TRBD1 as D (5 bases). The CDR3 region is CSVETRTGSFWDTQYF. The CDR3, as DNA: TGCAGCGTTGAGACCCGCACAGGATCTTTTTGGGATACGCAGTATTTT.